Listed below are T cell receptor beta chains from one sample, sequenced in a study of blood T cells in healthy people across ages. TCRdb ran MiXCR on the 5' RACE reads and lists one entry per CDR3 protein. The sample lists roughly 1,500,000 distinct CDR3 sequences, roughly 32% seen once, with around 10% in the top ten. The sample was blood. The receptors originated from a woman in her 30s in good health. The CDR3 runs from the conserved cysteine through the conserved F or W. D genes are given only for firm matches. Size is stated for part of the rows, as once, few or many counts, or as a class when the clone is expanded.

abundance: few
v_gene: TRBV20-1
j_gene: TRBJ2-1
d_gene: TRBD2
CDR3nt: TGCAGTGCTAGGATCTACGGAGGACTAGCGGGGGGACTGAAGCAGTTCTTC
CDR3aa: CSARIYGGLAGGLKQFF

abundance: NA
v_gene: TRBV4-1
j_gene: TRBJ1-4
d_gene: NA
CDR3nt: TGCGCCAGCAGCCAAGAGGGGGACATCCGGACTGAAAAACTGTTTTTT
CDR3aa: CASSQEGDIRTEKLFF

abundance: few
v_gene: TRBV20-1
j_gene: TRBJ2-1
d_gene: NA
CDR3nt: TGCAGTGCCGCTCGGGCCGACGCGGTCAATGAGCAGTTCTTC
CDR3aa: CSAARADAVNEQFF

abundance: many
v_gene: TRBV6-6
j_gene: TRBJ2-7
d_gene: TRBD2
CDR3nt: TGTGCCAGCAGAGGCGGGAGCAATCTGGACGAGCAGTACTTC
CDR3aa: CASRGGSNLDEQYF

abundance: few
v_gene: TRBV9
j_gene: TRBJ1-2
d_gene: NA
CDR3nt: TGTGCCAGCAGCGCCCGGACGGAAGCTGACTATGGCTACACCTTC
CDR3aa: CASSARTEADYGYTF

abundance: few
v_gene: TRBV10-3
j_gene: TRBJ1-2
d_gene: NA
CDR3nt: TGTGCCATCAGTGATACGGTATCTAACTATGGCTACACCTTC
CDR3aa: CAISDTVSNYGYTF

abundance: NA
v_gene: TRBV15
j_gene: TRBJ2-7
d_gene: NA
CDR3nt: TGTGCCACCAGCCCCAACCCCGCAGATTACTACGAGCAGTACTTC
CDR3aa: CATSPNPADYYEQYF

abundance: NA
v_gene: TRBV29-1
j_gene: TRBJ1-4
d_gene: TRBD1
CDR3nt: TGCAGCGTCCCCGGACAGGCTAATGAAAAACTGTTTTTT
CDR3aa: CSVPGQANEKLFF

abundance: few
v_gene: TRBV5-1
j_gene: TRBJ2-5
d_gene: NA
CDR3nt: TGCGCCAGCAGCCCGCAAGGACACTACCAAGAGACCCAGTACTTC
CDR3aa: CASSPQGHYQETQYF

abundance: few
v_gene: TRBV5-1
j_gene: TRBJ1-1
d_gene: NA
CDR3nt: TGCGCCAGCAGCTTGGTGATCGGGGATAACACTGAAGCTTTCTTT
CDR3aa: CASSLVIGDNTEAFF

abundance: NA
v_gene: TRBV6-6
j_gene: TRBJ2-5
d_gene: TRBD2
CDR3nt: TGTGCCAGCAGTTCGCCCCGGGGGGGAGGAGAGACCCAGTACTTC
CDR3aa: CASSSPRGGGETQYF

abundance: NA
v_gene: TRBV5-1
j_gene: TRBJ2-1
d_gene: NA
CDR3nt: TGCGTCAGCAGCTTGGATGGGAGCTCCTACAATGAGCAGTTCTTC
CDR3aa: CVSSLDGSSYNEQFF

abundance: NA
v_gene: TRBV20-1
j_gene: TRBJ2-2
d_gene: TRBD2
CDR3nt: TGCAGTGCGGGACTAGCGGGGCCGAACACCGGGGAGCTGTTTTTT
CDR3aa: CSAGLAGPNTGELFF

abundance: NA
v_gene: TRBV27
j_gene: TRBJ1-2
d_gene: NA
CDR3nt: TGTGCCAGCAGTGCCTCAGGGCCCTTCTATGGCTACACCTTC
CDR3aa: CASSASGPFYGYTF

abundance: NA
v_gene: TRBV12-3/TRBV12-4
j_gene: TRBJ2-1
d_gene: NA
CDR3nt: TGTGCCAGCAGGATTTTCCCCATGGGGAGCGGAAATGAGCAGTTCTTC
CDR3aa: CASRIFPMGSGNEQFF

abundance: NA
v_gene: TRBV10-1
j_gene: TRBJ1-1
d_gene: NA
CDR3nt: TGCGCCAGCAGTGAGTCGGCCAGGGTGGAAGCTTTCTTT
CDR3aa: CASSESARVEAFF

abundance: NA
v_gene: TRBV4-1
j_gene: TRBJ1-2
d_gene: NA
CDR3nt: TGCGCCAGCAGCCAAGTGGGGCAGGGGAGTTCCACTAACTATGGCTACACCTTC
CDR3aa: CASSQVGQGSSTNYGYTF

abundance: few
v_gene: TRBV27
j_gene: TRBJ2-4
d_gene: NA
CDR3nt: TGTGCCAGCAGTTTATCGAACTACCACATTCAGTACTTC
CDR3aa: CASSLSNYHIQYF

abundance: NA
v_gene: TRBV13
j_gene: TRBJ2-5
d_gene: TRBD2
CDR3nt: TGTGCCAGCAGCCGGACTAGCGGGGGCCTCGGAGAGACCCAGTACTTC
CDR3aa: CASSRTSGGLGETQYF

abundance: NA
v_gene: TRBV12-3/TRBV12-4
j_gene: TRBJ2-3
d_gene: NA
CDR3nt: TGTGCCAGCGCCGGGGAGTCCACAGATACGCAGTATTTT
CDR3aa: CASAGESTDTQYF

abundance: NA
v_gene: TRBV20-1
j_gene: TRBJ1-6
d_gene: NA
CDR3nt: TGCAGTGCTAGAGGGGGGCAGCGTAATAATTCACCCCTCCACTTT
CDR3aa: CSARGGQRNNSPLHF

abundance: NA
v_gene: TRBV7-2
j_gene: TRBJ2-7
d_gene: TRBD2
CDR3nt: TGTACCAGCAGCTGGACACGGACTAGCGGCAACTACGAGCAGTACTTC
CDR3aa: CTSSWTRTSGNYEQYF

abundance: NA
v_gene: TRBV4-1
j_gene: TRBJ1-6
d_gene: NA
CDR3nt: TGCGCCAGCAGCCAAGTCGTGGATTCACCCCTCCACTTT
CDR3aa: CASSQVVDSPLHF

abundance: NA
v_gene: TRBV7-9
j_gene: TRBJ2-6
d_gene: NA
CDR3nt: TGTGCCAGCAGCTCAGGACAAGGCTTATCTGGGGCCAACGTCCTGACTTTC
CDR3aa: CASSSGQGLSGANVLTF

abundance: NA
v_gene: TRBV6-6
j_gene: TRBJ1-1
d_gene: TRBD1
CDR3nt: TGTGCCAGCACCACGGACAGGGTGGGCACTGAAGCTTTCTTT
CDR3aa: CASTTDRVGTEAFF

abundance: many
v_gene: TRBV29-1
j_gene: TRBJ2-5
d_gene: NA
CDR3nt: TGCAGCGTTGTGGGCGACAATCAAGAGACCCAGTACTTC
CDR3aa: CSVVGDNQETQYF

abundance: NA
v_gene: TRBV7-3
j_gene: TRBJ2-3
d_gene: NA
CDR3nt: TGTGCCAGCAGCTTAAGAGGGAGTCGGGGGACCCCTAGCACAGATACGCAGTATTTT
CDR3aa: CASSLRGSRGTPSTDTQYF

abundance: few
v_gene: TRBV9
j_gene: TRBJ1-2
d_gene: NA
CDR3nt: TGTGCCAGCAGTTTCTCAGGGGCGAACTATGGCTACACTTTC
CDR3aa: CASSFSGANYGYTF

abundance: NA
v_gene: TRBV27
j_gene: TRBJ2-7
d_gene: TRBD2
CDR3nt: TGTGCCAGCAGCCCGGCGCGAGCGGGAGCCTACGAGCAGTACTTC
CDR3aa: CASSPARAGAYEQYF

abundance: NA
v_gene: TRBV3-1
j_gene: TRBJ1-2
d_gene: NA
CDR3nt: TGTGCCAGCAGCCATTCGGTAGCTAACTATGGCTACACCTTC
CDR3aa: CASSHSVANYGYTF

abundance: few
v_gene: TRBV13
j_gene: TRBJ2-6
d_gene: NA
CDR3nt: TGTGCCAGCAGCTTAATGCAGGATTCCTCTGGGGCCAACGTCCTGACTTTC
CDR3aa: CASSLMQDSSGANVLTF

abundance: NA
v_gene: TRBV6-1
j_gene: TRBJ1-4
d_gene: TRBD1
CDR3nt: TGTGCCAGCAGTTTCACGACAGGGCGACTGTTTTTT
CDR3aa: CASSFTTGRLFF

abundance: NA
v_gene: TRBV12-3/TRBV12-4
j_gene: TRBJ2-7
d_gene: TRBD2
CDR3nt: TGTGCCAGCAATTCCAAGGGCCGGGGGGTCTACGAGCAGTACTTC
CDR3aa: CASNSKGRGVYEQYF

abundance: few
v_gene: TRBV12-3/TRBV12-4
j_gene: TRBJ1-2
d_gene: NA
CDR3nt: TGTGCCAGCAGACCGGGGCACAACTATGGCTACACCTTC
CDR3aa: CASRPGHNYGYTF

abundance: NA
v_gene: TRBV20-1
j_gene: TRBJ2-5
d_gene: TRBD1
CDR3nt: TGCAGTGCTAGCCCGGGACAGGGCTACCAAGAGACCCAGTACTTC
CDR3aa: CSASPGQGYQETQYF

abundance: NA
v_gene: TRBV7-9
j_gene: TRBJ2-1
d_gene: TRBD1
CDR3nt: TGTGCCAGCAGCCCGGGCAGGGGGAATGGGAATGAGCAGTTCTTC
CDR3aa: CASSPGRGNGNEQFF

abundance: once
v_gene: TRBV5-4
j_gene: TRBJ2-5
d_gene: TRBD2
CDR3nt: TGTGCCAGCAGCTCCGGACGCGGGGGAGGTGAGACCCAGTACTTC
CDR3aa: CASSSGRGGGETQYF

abundance: NA
v_gene: TRBV7-9
j_gene: TRBJ2-1
d_gene: NA
CDR3nt: TGTGCCAGCAGCTTAGGGAGGAGGGACAATGAGCAGTTCTTC
CDR3aa: CASSLGRRDNEQFF

abundance: once
v_gene: TRBV5-1
j_gene: TRBJ2-1
d_gene: TRBD2
CDR3nt: TGCGCCGGCAGCCCTACGGGGGCTAGCGGGAACTACAATGAGCAGTTCTTC
CDR3aa: CAGSPTGASGNYNEQFF

abundance: NA
v_gene: TRBV7-9
j_gene: TRBJ2-7
d_gene: NA
CDR3nt: TGTGCCAGCAGCCAAAGAGCTAGCTCCTACGAGCAGTACTTC
CDR3aa: CASSQRASSYEQYF

abundance: NA
v_gene: TRBV7-9
j_gene: TRBJ2-5
d_gene: NA
CDR3nt: TGTGCCTGCAGCTTATATGCTAACAACCAAGAGACCCAGTACTTC
CDR3aa: CACSLYANNQETQYF

abundance: few
v_gene: TRBV28
j_gene: TRBJ2-1
d_gene: NA
CDR3nt: TGTGCCAGCAGCACCCTGGCCGAGCGGGCCTACAATGAGCAGTTCTTC
CDR3aa: CASSTLAERAYNEQFF